Listed here are 15 T cell receptor beta chains from one sample, sequenced in a study of OX40 agonist ivuxolimab in advanced cancers. The library was prepared using the immunoSEQ multiplex PCR assay. Entries here come from immuneACCESS through TCRdb and include only in-frame sequences with V and J called. Some clones fail to appear in such tables; in the studies checked, an unresolved V gene covers under half of the shortfall, and the cause of the remainder is unknown. For this sample there are around 1,200 clones; 76% appear just once. Approximately 8% of the sample lies in the top ten. This specimen was acquired in a trial of the OX40 agonist ivuxolimab. The source is an adult with an advanced solid tumor such as melanoma, head and neck, liver or kidney cancer.

This sequence joins TRBV5-1 and TRBJ1-1; maybe TRBD1 (5 bases). CDR3 length: 15 residues. Trimming took 0 bases from V and 9 from J, leaving 18 bases between them. CDR1 and CDR2 from the germline V gene are SGHRS and YFSETQ. CDR3 sequence (DNA): TGCGCCAGCAGCTTGGGGCTGGGGGGAGCAGGAAAAGCTTTCTTT. Translated, it gives CASSLGLGGAGKAFF.

The chain couples TRBV15 to TRBJ2-7; possibly TRBD2 for D (5 bases). Germline CDR1 reads LNHNV; CDR2 reads YYDKDF (reference sequence). Trimming shortened V by 8 bases and J by 3 bases, and 20 bases separated the two germline ends. The CDR3 loop spans 15 amino acids. The CDR3 nucleotides read TGTGCCACCCGGCGGGCTAGTCCCAGGTGCTACGAGCAGTACTTC. It translates to CATRRASPRCYEQYF.

This clone appeared once. The chain links TRBV11-3 to TRBJ2-1, with TRBD2 matching 11 bases. Germline trimming cut 2 bases from V and 5 bases from J; bases unmatched to any gene: 2. The CDR3 is 15 residues long. CDR1 is SGHNT, CDR2 YENEEA, per germline. The CDR3 loop reads CASSLTSGRHNEQFF. CDR3 nucleotides: TGTGCCAGCAGCTTAACTAGCGGGAGACACAATGAGCAGTTCTTC.

This clone has a handful of counts. This rearrangement joins TRBV12-5 to TRBJ2-2, with D perhaps assigned TRBD1 or TRBD2 (5 bases each). The CDR3 spans 14 residues. Per germline, CDR1 LGHNT and CDR2 FRNRAP. The CDR3 DNA reads TGTGCCAGCACCCGAGGGGTAAACACCGGGGAGCTGTTTTTT. It translates to CASTRGVNTGELFF.

V gene TRBV28 combines with J gene TRBJ2-3, with 7 bases fitting TRBD1. CDR1 and CDR2 from the germline V gene are MDHEN and SYDVKM. The CDR3 is made up of 17 amino acids. The trim removed 3 bases at V and 2 bases at J, leaving 11 bases unmatched. The chain's CDR3 is CASSFWGQGVATDTQYF. CDR3 nucleotides: TGTGCCAGCAGTTTTTGGGGCCAGGGGGTAGCCACAGATACGCAGTATTTT.

In DNA, the CDR3 is TGTGCCAGCAGCCTAGCGGACAAGATGAACACTGAAGCTTTCTTT. As protein: CASSLADKMNTEAFF. The chain joins TRBV16 to TRBJ1-1; D may be TRBD1 (5 bases). Germline assignment: CDR1 KGHSY and CDR2 FQNENV. The V end was cut by 4 bases, the J end by 0 bases, with 12 bases between. The CDR3 contains 15 residues. The variable domain in full, with the rest retrieved from reference TRBV16 and TRBJ1-1, is GEEVAQTPKHLVRGEGQKAKLYCAPIKGHSYVFWYQQVLKNEFKFLISFQNENVFDETGMPKERFSAKCLPNSPCSLEIQATKLEDSAVYFCASSLADKMNTEAFFGQGTRLTVV.

This chain uses TRBV29-1 with TRBJ2-7; 10 nucleotides agree with TRBD1. V dropped 6 bases and J dropped 7; count of bases not matched to a gene: 9. This CDR3 is 13 amino acids long. Germline V gives CDR1 SQVTM, CDR2 ANQGSEA. This chain's CDR3 is CSVARTGGGEQYF. For the CDR3, the DNA is TGCAGCGTCGCTCGGACAGGGGGAGGTGAGCAGTACTTC.

The chain is built from TRBV28 and TRBJ2-7; D remains ambiguous. The CDR3 is 13 amino acids. Germline lookup yields CDR1 MDHEN and CDR2 SYDVKM. V lost 3 bases and J lost 4, with 10 bases in between. CDR3 sequence reads: CASSFPDGYEQYF. The CDR3 nucleotides are TGTGCCAGCAGTTTTCCAGACGGTTACGAGCAGTACTTC.

The chain is built from TRBV6-8 and TRBJ1-2; D is possibly TRBD1 (6 bases). The V end was cut by 6 bases, the J end by 5 bases, with 16 bases between. The CDR3 has 14 amino acids. Germline values: CDR1 MNHGY, CDR2 SAAAGT. The CDR3 here is CASSRGTRTYGYTF. The CDR3 region has the DNA TGTGCCAGCAGCCGAGGGACACGGACATATGGCTACACCTTC.

The gene calls are TRBV6-8 and TRBJ1-1, with TRBD1 as a possible D gene (5 bases). Germline CDR1 and CDR2: MNHGY and SAAAGT. CDR3 size: 14 residues. V lost 8 bases to trimming and J lost 4 bases, with 17 bases between them. The CDR3 bases are TGTGCCAGCCGCTTTGTGGGGGGACCCACTGAAGCTTTCTTT. Encoded protein: CASRFVGGPTEAFF.

The chain joins TRBV6-8 to TRBJ2-1, with TRBD2 as a possible D gene (5 bases). CDR1 is MNHGY and CDR2 is SAAAGT in the germline V gene. This CDR3 region has 18 residues. Trimming took 6 bases from V and 0 from J, leaving 21 bases between them. The CDR3 sequence is CASSPEGLEMPSYNEQFF. CDR3 nucleotide sequence: TGTGCCAGCAGCCCTGAGGGCTTGGAAATGCCCTCCTACAATGAGCAGTTCTTC.

Comment on this clone: A junction boundary mismatches the germline segment, possibly from a read error. One or more bases were not read clearly; the residue they encode is written X. The chain's CDR3 is CXSTFPRGTSKETQYF. As DNA, the CDR3 is TGTGYCAGCACCTTCCCTAGAGGGACTAGCAAGGAGACCCAGTACTTC. V and J are TRBV6-8 and TRBJ2-5; 9 bases are a match to TRBD2. There are 16 residues in the CDR3. Germline V CDR1 and CDR2: MNHGY, SAAAGT.

The V call is TRBV10-2, the J call TRBJ1-1; no definite D call. This CDR3 contains 14 residues. CDR1 WSHSY and CDR2 SAAADI come from the germline V gene. Trimming removed 2 bases from V and 0 bases from J, with 7 bases in between. In nucleotides, the CDR3 is TGCGCCAGCAGTGAGGGTCAGCTGAACACTGAAGCTTTCTTT. Its protein product is CASSEGQLNTEAFF.

This clone showed up just a few times. This rearrangement joins TRBV11-3 to TRBJ2-1, with 7 bases that match TRBD1. CDR1 is SGHNT, CDR2 YENEEA, per germline. The trim removed 1 base at V and 0 bases at J, leaving 0 bases unmatched. This CDR3 comprises 15 residues. The CDR3 sequence is CASSLGDSSYNEQFF. For the CDR3, the DNA is TGTGCCAGCAGCTTAGGGGACAGCTCCTACAATGAGCAGTTCTTC.

The chain carries TRBV6-8 and TRBJ1-1; 9 nucleotides line up with TRBD1. The CDR3 has 15 residues. CDR1 is MNHGY and CDR2 is SAAAGT in the germline V gene. V gave up 5 bases and J gave up 2 bases; unmatched junction bases: 6. The CDR3 DNA follows: TGTGCCAGCAGTAATACAGGGGGCAAAAACACTGAAGCTTTCTTT. As protein: CASSNTGGKNTEAFF.